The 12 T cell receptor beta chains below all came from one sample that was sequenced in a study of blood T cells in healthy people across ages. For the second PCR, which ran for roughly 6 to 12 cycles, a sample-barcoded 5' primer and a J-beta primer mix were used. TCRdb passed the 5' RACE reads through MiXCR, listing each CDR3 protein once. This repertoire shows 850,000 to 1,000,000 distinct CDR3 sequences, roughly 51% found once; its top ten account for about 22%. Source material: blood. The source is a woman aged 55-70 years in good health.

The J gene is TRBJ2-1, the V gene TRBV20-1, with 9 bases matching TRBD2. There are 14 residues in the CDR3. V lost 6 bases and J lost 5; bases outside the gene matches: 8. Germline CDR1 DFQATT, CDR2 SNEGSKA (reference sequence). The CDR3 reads CSAGGLATHNEQFF. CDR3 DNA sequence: TGCAGTGCCGGGGGACTAGCCACCCACAATGAGCAGTTCTTC.

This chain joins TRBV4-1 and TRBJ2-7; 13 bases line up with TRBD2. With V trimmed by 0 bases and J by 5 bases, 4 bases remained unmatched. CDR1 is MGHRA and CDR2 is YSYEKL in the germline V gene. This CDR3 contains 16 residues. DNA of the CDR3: TGCGCCAGCAGCCAAGATTGGACTAGCGGGAGCCACGAGCAGTACTTC. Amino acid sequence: CASSQDWTSGSHEQYF.

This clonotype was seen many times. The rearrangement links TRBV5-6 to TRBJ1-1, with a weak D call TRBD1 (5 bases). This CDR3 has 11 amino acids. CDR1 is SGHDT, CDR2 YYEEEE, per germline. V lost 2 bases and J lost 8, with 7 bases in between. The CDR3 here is CASSFYREAFF. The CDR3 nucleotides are TGTGCCAGCAGCTTCTACAGGGAAGCTTTCTTT.

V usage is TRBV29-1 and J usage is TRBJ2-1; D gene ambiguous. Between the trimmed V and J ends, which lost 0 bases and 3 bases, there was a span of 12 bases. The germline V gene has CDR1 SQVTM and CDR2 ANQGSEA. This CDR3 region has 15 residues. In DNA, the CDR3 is TGCAGCGTTGAAGATCGTTTGGGATTCTACAATGAGCAGTTCTTC. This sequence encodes CSVEDRLGFYNEQFF.

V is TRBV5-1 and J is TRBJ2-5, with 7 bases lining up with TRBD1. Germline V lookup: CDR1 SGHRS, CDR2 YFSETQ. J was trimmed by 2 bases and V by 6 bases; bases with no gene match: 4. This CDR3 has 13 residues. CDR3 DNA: TGCGCCAGCAACAAGGACAGGCAAGAGACCCAGTACTTC. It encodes CASNKDRQETQYF.

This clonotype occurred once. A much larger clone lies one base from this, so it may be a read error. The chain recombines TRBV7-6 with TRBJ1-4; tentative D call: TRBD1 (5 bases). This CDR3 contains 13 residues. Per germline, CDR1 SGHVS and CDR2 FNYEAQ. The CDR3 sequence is CTSSLVSGEKLFF. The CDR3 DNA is TGTACCAGCAGCTTAGTGTCGGGGGAGAAACTGTTTTTT.

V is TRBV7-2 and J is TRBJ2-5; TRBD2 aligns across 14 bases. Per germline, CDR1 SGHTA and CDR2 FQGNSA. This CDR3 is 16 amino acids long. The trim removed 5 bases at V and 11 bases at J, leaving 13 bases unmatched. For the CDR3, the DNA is TGTGCCAGCAGCGAAGCGACTAGCGGGAGGGCCTATGGGCAGTACTTC. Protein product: CASSEATSGRAYGQYF.

CDR3: CASSSRGSGANSPLHF. The CDR3, as DNA: TGTGCCAGCAGCTCCCGAGGGTCGGGGGCGAATTCACCCCTCCACTTT. The chain has TRBV7-9 and TRBJ1-6; a weak D match, TRBD1 (6 bases). Germline V gives CDR1 SEHNR, CDR2 FQNEAQ (reference sequence). The ends were cut back, 4 bases at V and 7 bases at J, with 17 bases in the middle. This CDR3 has 16 amino acids. Full variable domain (rest looked up from reference TRBV7-9 and TRBJ1-6): DTGVSQNPRHKITKRGQNVTFRCDPISEHNRLYWYRQTLGQGPEFLTYFQNEAQLEKSRLLSDRFSAERPKGSFSTLEIQRTEQGDSAMYLCASSSRGSGANSPLHFGNGTRLTVT.

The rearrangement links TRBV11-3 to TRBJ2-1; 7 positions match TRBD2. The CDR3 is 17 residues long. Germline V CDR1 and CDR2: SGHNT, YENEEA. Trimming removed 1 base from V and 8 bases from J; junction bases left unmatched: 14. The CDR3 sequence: CASSLGQRLADKDEQFF. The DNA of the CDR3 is TGTGCCAGCAGCTTAGGACAACGCCTAGCGGATAAGGATGAGCAGTTCTTC. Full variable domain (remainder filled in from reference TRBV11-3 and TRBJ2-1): EAGVVQSPRYKIIEKKQPVAFWCNPISGHNTLYWYLQNLGQGPELLIRYENEEAVDDSQLPKDRFSAERLKGVDSTLKIQPAELGDSAVYLCASSLGQRLADKDEQFFGPGTRLTVL.

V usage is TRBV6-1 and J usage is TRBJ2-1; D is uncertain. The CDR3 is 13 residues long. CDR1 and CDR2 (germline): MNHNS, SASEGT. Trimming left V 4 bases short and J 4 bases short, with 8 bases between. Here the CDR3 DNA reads TGTGCCAGCAGTGGATCTATTTACAATGAGCAGTTCTTC. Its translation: CASSGSIYNEQFF.

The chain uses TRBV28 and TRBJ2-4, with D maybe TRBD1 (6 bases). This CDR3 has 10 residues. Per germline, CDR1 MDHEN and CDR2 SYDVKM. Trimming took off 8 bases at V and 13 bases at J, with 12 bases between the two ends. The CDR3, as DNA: TGTGCCAGCGGCAGGGGAGAGCAGTACTTC. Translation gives CASGRGEQYF. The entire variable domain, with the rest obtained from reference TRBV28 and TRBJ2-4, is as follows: DVKVTQSSRYLVKRTGEKVFLECVQDMDHENMFWYRQDPGLGLRLIYFSYDVKMKEKGDIPEGYSVSREKKERFSLILESASTNQTSMYLCASGRGEQYFGAGTRLSVL.

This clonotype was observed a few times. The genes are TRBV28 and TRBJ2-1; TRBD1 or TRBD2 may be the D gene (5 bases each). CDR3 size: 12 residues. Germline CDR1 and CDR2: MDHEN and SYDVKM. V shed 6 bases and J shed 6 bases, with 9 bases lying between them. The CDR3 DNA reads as TGTGCCAGCAGGGGGGACCTCAATGAGCAGTTCTTC. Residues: CASRGDLNEQFF.